This T cell receptor (beta chain) was captured by sequencing in a study of shared clonotypes between healthy human individuals. Study outcomes and limitations: The naive CD4 repertoires of several donors were compared, and approximately 5% of clonotypes were shared. Sequencing depth was expected to influence donor clonotype sharing.

Trimming cost V 3 bases and J 0 bases, with 8 bases left between them. Germline V gives CDR1 KGHSH, CDR2 LQKENI. The CDR3 totals 15 residues. A word on this clone: Its specificity is not known.

Replicate PCRs from sorted subsets contained roughly 190 ng DNA, which is some 32,000 T cell genomes. Sequencing used immunoSEQ multiplex PCR; TCRdb keeps in-frame clones, though not all of them. The profile shows about 2.3 million clones, just over 90% of them singletons. The sequence came from a man younger than 35 in good health. Some clones in this sample may be carry-over from other donors' samples. The chain uses TRBV18 and TRBJ1-4, with D unclear. The sample taken for sequencing was naive CD4+ T cells from PBMCs. Subset noted: CD45RA+ positively selected. Here the CDR3 reads CASSPAPTTNEKLFF. CDR3 nucleotide sequence: TGTGCCAGCTCACCGGCCCCAACAACTAATGAAAAACTGTTTTTT.